Described below is a single TCR beta chain sequence and its context. CDR3 length: 17 amino acids. V shed 1 base and J shed 4 bases, with 19 bases lying between them. Per the germline V gene, CDR1 is SGHTA and CDR2 is FQGNSA. The entry originates in a study of blood T cell repertoires in COVID-19. At the level of the study: Some COVID-19 samples were acute and others convalescent; all came from the United States, Italy and Spain.

Original processing methods: Amplifying reference gene primers gave estimates of nucleated cell counts. Sequencing was performed with immunoSEQ multiplex PCR; in TCRdb, only in-frame clones are kept and a portion is missing. That table is the source of V, J and clone size, and D and trimming were worked out from the DNA. The repertoire holds more than 150,000 clones, just over 85% seen once, with nearly 8.5% in the top ten. V and J are TRBV7-2 and TRBJ2-5, with D possibly matching TRBD2 (7 bases). This sequence originates from a man aged 55-75 years with acute or convalescent COVID-19. Material for sequencing was peripheral blood. DNA of the CDR3: TGTGCCAGCAGCTTAGGGGCTCGGGGGGCGTGGACAGAGACCCAGTACTTC. Its translation is CASSLGARGAWTETQYF. The complete variable domain, with remaining parts taken from reference TRBV7-2 and TRBJ2-5, reads GAGVSQSPSNKVTEKGKDVELRCDPISGHTALYWYRQSLGQGLEFLIYFQGNSAPDKSGLPSDRFSAERTGGSVSTLTIQRTQQEDSAVYLCASSLGARGAWTETQYFGPGTRLLVL.